This TCR beta chain was sequenced during a study of regulatory T cells in long-lasting Graves disease. The study's findings and limits: There was favoring of TRBV28, TRBJ1-2 and TRBJ2-5 in persistent disease.

Sequencing libraries for TCR beta were prepared with iRepertoire HTBI primers and Arm-PCR of CDR3 regions. Using its own MiXCR run on the multiplex PCR reads, TCRdb lists one record per CDR3 protein. Of 450,000 to 600,000 distinct CDR3 sequences listed, around an eighth are singletons. This CDR3 is built from 12 residues. Deletions cut 0 bases from V and 5 bases from J, with 8 bases between. Germline V CDR1 and CDR2: DFQATT, SNEGSKA (reference sequence). This clonotype was picked up many times. What it recognizes is unknown. Time point of the sample: newly diagnosed GD, antithyroid drugs for less than 3 months. TCR sequences were obtained from RNA taken from PBMCs. These data also formed part of another study, on T cells in Graves' hyperthyroidism and ophthalmopathy. That work states: The study used the HTBI primer set for a first-round RT-PCR of the TCR CDR3.

Sequencing was performed on peripheral blood mononuclear cells (PBMCs), taken at new diagnosis, from a patient treated with antithyroid drugs. This receptor was identified in a young man with Graves disease. This rearrangement joins TRBV20-1 to TRBJ2-7, with D possibly matching TRBD1 (5 bases). In DNA form, the CDR3 reads TGCAGTGCTAGAGAACAGGTACACGAGCAGTACTTC. It specifies CSAREQVHEQYF.